This TCR beta chain was documented in a study of cytomegalovirus exposure and HLA in healthy donors. Overall study: The 95 to 150 validation repertoires used the same platform as the roughly 670 first-cohort repertoires, a later analysis reported. General study findings and limits: Among TCR beta chains, those listed as cytomegalovirus-associated numbered over 150. In vitro assays verified that three CMV-associated chains recognized CMV antigens specifically. Subsequent analysis showed first-cohort TCR clusters tending to co-occur in some 120 validation repertoires.

The method was immunoSEQ multiplex PCR; TCRdb's version includes in-frame clones alone and lacks a portion of them. The sample records approximately 130,000 clones, 70% to 90% being singletons. In its sample, this clone was seen a few times. Its antigen is unidentified. V was clipped by 6 bases and J by 5 bases, with 11 bases between them. This CDR3 comprises 14 residues. Germline assignment: CDR1 MRHNA and CDR2 SNTAGT. Sequencing was done on a sample of PBMCs. This TCR was recovered from a woman aged 18-29 years in good health and CMV-seronegative. The rearrangement links TRBV6-4 to TRBJ2-6, with D unclear. CDR3 sequence reads: CASSHMNWANVLTF. The CDR3 DNA follows: TGTGCCAGCAGCCATATGAACTGGGCCAACGTCCTGACTTTC.